This TCR beta chain is from a study of blood T cell repertoires in COVID-19. This clone has just a few counts. CDR3 size: 15 residues. Germline-derived CDR1 and CDR2 are SGHRS and YFSETQ. Trimming removed 4 bases from V and 8 bases from J; junction bases left unmatched: 4. Here immunoSEQ multiplex PCR was the method, and the copy in TCRdb shows in-frame clones only, minus some. The repertoire holds around 150,000 clones, with roughly 80% as singletons. Sample: peripheral blood. The receptor was isolated from a man aged 55-75 years with acute or convalescent COVID-19. This chain uses TRBV5-1 with TRBJ1-6; TRBD1 aligns across 12 bases. CDR3 amino acids: CASSRGTGGDSPLHF. The CDR3 DNA sequence: TGCGCCAGCAGCCGAGGGACAGGGGGCGATTCACCCCTCCACTTT.